The clone carrying this T cell receptor beta chain was seen a handful of times. Its specificity is unknown. The sample originates from a study of regulatory T cells in long-lasting Graves disease. Findings and caveats of the study: Patients whose Graves' disease persisted exhibited lower TCR diversity than those newly diagnosed.

Building of the TCR beta libraries involved iRepertoire HTBI primers and Arm-PCR of CDR3 regions. MiXCR, applied by TCRdb to the multiplex PCR reads, yields one record per CDR3 protein. The sample lists over 450,000 distinct CDR3 sequences; roughly 21% were seen once. Time point reported: persistent/refractory GD, antithyroid drugs over 5 years with positive TRAb. Researchers made the TCR library from RNA that was extracted from PBMCs. The clonotype was recovered from a female donor with Graves disease. The starting material was peripheral blood mononuclear cells (PBMCs), obtained when the disease was refractory, from a patient treated with antithyroid drugs.

CDR3 loop: CASRPGEYNEQFF. CDR3 DNA: TGTGCCAGCCGTCCGGGAGAGTACAATGAGCAGTTCTTC. The gene calls are TRBV2 and TRBJ2-1; tentative D call: TRBD2 (6 bases). Germline V gene data show CDR1 as SNHLY and CDR2 as FYNNEI. The ends were cut back, 8 bases at V and 4 bases at J, with 12 bases in the middle. The CDR3 length is 13 residues.